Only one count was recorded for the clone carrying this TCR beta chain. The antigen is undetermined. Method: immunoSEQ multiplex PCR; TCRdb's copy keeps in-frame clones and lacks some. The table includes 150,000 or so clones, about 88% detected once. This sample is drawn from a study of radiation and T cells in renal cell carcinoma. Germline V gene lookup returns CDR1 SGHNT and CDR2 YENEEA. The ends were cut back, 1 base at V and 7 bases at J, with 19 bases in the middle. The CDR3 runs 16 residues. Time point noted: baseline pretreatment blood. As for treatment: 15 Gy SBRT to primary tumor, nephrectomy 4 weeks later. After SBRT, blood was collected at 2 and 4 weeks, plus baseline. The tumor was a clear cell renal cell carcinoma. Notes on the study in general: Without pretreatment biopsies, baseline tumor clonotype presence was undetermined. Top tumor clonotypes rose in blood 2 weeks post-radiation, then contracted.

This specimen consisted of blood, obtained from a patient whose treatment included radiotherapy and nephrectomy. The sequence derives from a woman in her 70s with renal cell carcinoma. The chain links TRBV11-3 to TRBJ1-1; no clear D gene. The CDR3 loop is CASSLGQRAEGLEAFF. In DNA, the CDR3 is TGTGCCAGCAGCTTAGGTCAGAGGGCCGAAGGGCTTGAAGCTTTCTTT.